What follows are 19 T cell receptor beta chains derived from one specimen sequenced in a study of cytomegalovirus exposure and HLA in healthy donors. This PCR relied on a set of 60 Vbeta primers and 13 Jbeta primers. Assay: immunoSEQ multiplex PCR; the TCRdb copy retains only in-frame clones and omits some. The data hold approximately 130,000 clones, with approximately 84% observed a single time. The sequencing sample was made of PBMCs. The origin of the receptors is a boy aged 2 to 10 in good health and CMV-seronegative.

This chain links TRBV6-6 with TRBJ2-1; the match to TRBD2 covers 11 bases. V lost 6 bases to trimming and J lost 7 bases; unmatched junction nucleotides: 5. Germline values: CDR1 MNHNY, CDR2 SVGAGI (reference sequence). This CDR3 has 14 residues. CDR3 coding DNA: TGTGCCAGCAGAGGTACTAGCGGGAGTAATGAGCAGTTCTTC. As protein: CASRGTSGSNEQFF.

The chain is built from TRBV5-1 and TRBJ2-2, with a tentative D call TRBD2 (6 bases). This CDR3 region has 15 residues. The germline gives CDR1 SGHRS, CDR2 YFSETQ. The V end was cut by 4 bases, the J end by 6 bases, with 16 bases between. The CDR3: CASSPGGPRPGELFF. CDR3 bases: TGCGCCAGCAGCCCAGGAGGGCCCCGACCCGGGGAGCTGTTTTTT.

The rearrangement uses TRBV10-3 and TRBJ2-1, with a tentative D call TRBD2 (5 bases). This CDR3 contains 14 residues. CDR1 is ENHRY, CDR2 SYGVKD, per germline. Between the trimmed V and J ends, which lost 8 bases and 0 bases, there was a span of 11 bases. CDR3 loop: CAIAITSSYNEQFF. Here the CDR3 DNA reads TGTGCCATCGCAATTACTAGCTCCTACAATGAGCAGTTCTTC.

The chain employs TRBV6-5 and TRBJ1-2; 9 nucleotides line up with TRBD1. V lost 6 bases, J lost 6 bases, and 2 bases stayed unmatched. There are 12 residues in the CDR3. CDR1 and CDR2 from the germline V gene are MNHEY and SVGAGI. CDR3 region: CASRRTGDGYTF. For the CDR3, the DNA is TGTGCCAGCAGGCGGACAGGGGATGGCTACACCTTC.

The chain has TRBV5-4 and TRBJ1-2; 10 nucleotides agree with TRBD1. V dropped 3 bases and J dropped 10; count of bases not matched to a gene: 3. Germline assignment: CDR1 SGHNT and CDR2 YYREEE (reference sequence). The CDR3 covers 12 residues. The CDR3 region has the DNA TGTGCCAGCAGCTGGGACAGGGGAGACTACACCTTC. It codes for CASSWDRGDYTF.

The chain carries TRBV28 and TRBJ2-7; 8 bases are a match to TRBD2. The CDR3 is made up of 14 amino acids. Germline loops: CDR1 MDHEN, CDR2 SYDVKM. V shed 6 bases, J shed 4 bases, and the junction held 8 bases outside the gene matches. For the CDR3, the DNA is TGTGCCAGCAGCTCTGGGACTAGGGGTTACGAGCAGTACGTC. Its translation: CASSSGTRGYEQYV.

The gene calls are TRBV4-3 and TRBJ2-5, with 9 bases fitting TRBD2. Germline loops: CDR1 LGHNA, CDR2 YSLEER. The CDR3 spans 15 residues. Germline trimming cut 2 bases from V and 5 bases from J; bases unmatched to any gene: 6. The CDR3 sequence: CASSQSGTSRETQYF. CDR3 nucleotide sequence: TGCGCCAGCAGCCAATCCGGGACTAGCAGGGAGACCCAGTACTTC.

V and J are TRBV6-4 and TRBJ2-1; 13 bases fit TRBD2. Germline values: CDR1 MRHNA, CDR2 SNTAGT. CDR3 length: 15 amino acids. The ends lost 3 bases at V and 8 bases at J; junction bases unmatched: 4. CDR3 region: CASSEGLAGSYEQFF. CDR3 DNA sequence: TGTGCCAGCAGTGAGGGACTAGCGGGAAGCTATGAGCAGTTCTTC.

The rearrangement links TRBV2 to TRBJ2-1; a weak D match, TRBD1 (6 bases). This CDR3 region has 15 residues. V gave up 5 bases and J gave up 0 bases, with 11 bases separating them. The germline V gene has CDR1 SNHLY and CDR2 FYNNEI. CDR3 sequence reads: CASSSRDTSYNEQFF. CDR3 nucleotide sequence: TGTGCCAGCAGTTCACGGGACACCTCCTACAATGAGCAGTTCTTC.

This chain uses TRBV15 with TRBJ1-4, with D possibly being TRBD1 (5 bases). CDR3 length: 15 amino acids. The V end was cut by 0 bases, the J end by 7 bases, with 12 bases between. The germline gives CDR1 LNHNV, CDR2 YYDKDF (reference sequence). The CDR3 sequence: CATSRDREGAEKLFF. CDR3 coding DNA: TGTGCCACCAGCAGAGACAGGGAAGGCGCTGAAAAACTGTTTTTT.

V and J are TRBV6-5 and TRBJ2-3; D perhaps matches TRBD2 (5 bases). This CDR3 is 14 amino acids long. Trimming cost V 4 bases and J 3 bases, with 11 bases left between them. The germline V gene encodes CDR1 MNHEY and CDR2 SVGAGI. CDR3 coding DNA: TGTGCCAGCAGTTCTCCGGGATCTACAGATACGCAGTATTTT. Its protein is CASSSPGSTDTQYF.

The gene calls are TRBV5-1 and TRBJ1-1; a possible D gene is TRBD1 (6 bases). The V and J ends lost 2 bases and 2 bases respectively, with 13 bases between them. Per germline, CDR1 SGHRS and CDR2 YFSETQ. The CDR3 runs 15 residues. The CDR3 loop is CASSFTDRTNTEAFF. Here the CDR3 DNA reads TGCGCCAGCAGCTTCACCGACAGGACAAACACTGAAGCTTTCTTT.

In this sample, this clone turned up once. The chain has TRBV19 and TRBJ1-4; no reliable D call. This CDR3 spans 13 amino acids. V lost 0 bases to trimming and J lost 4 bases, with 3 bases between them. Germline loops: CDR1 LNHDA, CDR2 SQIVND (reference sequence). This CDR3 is CASSIDGNEKLFF. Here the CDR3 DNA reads TGTGCCAGTAGTATAGACGGTAATGAAAAACTGTTTTTT.

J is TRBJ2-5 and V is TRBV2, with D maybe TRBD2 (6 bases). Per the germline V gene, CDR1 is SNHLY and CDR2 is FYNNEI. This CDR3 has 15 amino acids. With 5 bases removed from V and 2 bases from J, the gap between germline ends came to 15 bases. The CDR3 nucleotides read TGTGCCAGCAGTTTTCTATGGGGGGATCAAGAGACCCAGTACTTC. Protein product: CASSFLWGDQETQYF.

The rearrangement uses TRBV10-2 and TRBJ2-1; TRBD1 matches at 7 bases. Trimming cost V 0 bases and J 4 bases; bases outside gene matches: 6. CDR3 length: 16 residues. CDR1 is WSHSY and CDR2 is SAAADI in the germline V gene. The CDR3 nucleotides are TGCGCCAGCAGTGAGTCCCGGGACAGTTCTTACAATGAGCAGTTCTTC. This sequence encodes CASSESRDSSYNEQFF.

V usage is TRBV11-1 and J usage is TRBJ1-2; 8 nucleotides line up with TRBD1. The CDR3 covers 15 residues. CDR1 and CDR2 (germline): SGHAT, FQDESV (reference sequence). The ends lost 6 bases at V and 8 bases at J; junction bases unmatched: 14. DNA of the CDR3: TGTGCCAGCAGTCAGAAGACAGGGGACGTTGGAGGCTACACCTTC. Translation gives CASSQKTGDVGGYTF.

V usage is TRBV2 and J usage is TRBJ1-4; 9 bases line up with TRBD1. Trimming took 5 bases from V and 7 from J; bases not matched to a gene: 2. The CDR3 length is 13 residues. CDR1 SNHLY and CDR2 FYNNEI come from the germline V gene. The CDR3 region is CASSLDRGEKLFF. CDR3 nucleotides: TGTGCCAGCAGTTTGGACAGGGGTGAAAAACTGTTTTTT.

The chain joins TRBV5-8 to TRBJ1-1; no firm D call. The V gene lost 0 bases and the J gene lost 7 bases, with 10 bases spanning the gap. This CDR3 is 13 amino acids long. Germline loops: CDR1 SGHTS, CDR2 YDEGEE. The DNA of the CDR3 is TGTGCCAGCAGCTTGGTTGGGCAGATTGAAGCTTTCTTT. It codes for CASSLVGQIEAFF.

The CDR3 DNA sequence: TGTGCCAGTAGACAGGGCATGAACACTGAAGCTTTCTTT. Its translation: CASRQGMNTEAFF. The chain has TRBV6-4 and TRBJ1-1; 7 bases are shared with TRBD1. There are 13 residues in the CDR3. With V trimmed by 9 bases and J by 0 bases, 4 bases remained unmatched. CDR1 is MRHNA, CDR2 SNTAGT, per germline.